This T cell receptor (beta chain) comes out of a study of T cell repertoires in cytomegalovirus infection. MiXCR, applied by TCRdb to the reads, yields one record per CDR3 protein. The sample holds a few hundred thousand distinct CDR3 sequences, roughly 25% seen once. Worth noting for this clonotype: Its antigen is currently unknown.

This TCR came from a human donor in good health (CMV status not recorded). Some clones in this sample may be carry-over from other donors' samples. The sequences come from cultured PBMCs, collected from culture after CMV antigen stimulation.

CDR3: CASSCRMERVNSYEQYV. In DNA form, the CDR3 reads TGTGCTAGCAGCTGCCGGATGGAGCGGGTAAACTCCTACGAGCAGTACGTC. This chain uses TRBV7-7 with TRBJ2-7; maybe TRBD2 (6 bases). The germline V gene has CDR1 SSHAT and CDR2 FNYEAQ (reference sequence). CDR3 length: 17 amino acids.